A selection of T cell receptor beta chains follows, all from one sample in a study of T cells after yellow fever vaccination. Each CDR3 protein is one row after TCRdb ran MiXCR on the 5' RACE reads. Seen here are 300,000 to 450,000 distinct CDR3 sequences, around 6.5% observed once, and the top ten hold approximately 16%. Sequencing was performed on PBMCs, taken 5 days after the yellow fever booster vaccination. These TCRs come from a man aged 25 to 40 who received the YFV17D yellow fever vaccine. The CDR3 runs from the conserved cysteine through the conserved F or W. D genes are given only for firm matches. Size is stated for part of the rows, as once, few or many counts, or as a class when the clone is expanded.

CDR3aa: CASSYPPGLEGYEQYF; CDR3nt: TGTGCCAGCAGTTACCCCCCGGGACTAGAGGGCTACGAGCAGTACTTC; d_gene: TRBD2; abundance: -; v_gene: TRBV6-5; j_gene: TRBJ2-7
CDR3aa: CASRSSGKYNEQFF; CDR3nt: TGTGCCAGCCGGTCTAGCGGTAAATACAATGAGCAGTTCTTC; d_gene: TRBD2; abundance: -; v_gene: TRBV6-2/TRBV6-3; j_gene: TRBJ2-1
CDR3aa: CSARDHLAGVWDTQYF; CDR3nt: TGCAGTGCTAGAGATCACCTAGCGGGAGTATGGGATACGCAGTATTTT; d_gene: TRBD2; abundance: few; v_gene: TRBV20-1; j_gene: TRBJ2-3
CDR3aa: CSATGLAEYTDTQYF; CDR3nt: TGCAGTGCTACCGGACTAGCGGAGTACACAGATACGCAGTATTTT; d_gene: TRBD2; abundance: few; v_gene: TRBV20-1; j_gene: TRBJ2-3
CDR3aa: CASSRSGSSYNEQFF; CDR3nt: TGTGCCAGCAGCCGTAGCGGGAGCTCCTACAATGAGCAGTTCTTC; d_gene: TRBD2; abundance: many; v_gene: TRBV12-3/TRBV12-4; j_gene: TRBJ2-1
CDR3aa: CSAHFRLADTQNEQFF; CDR3nt: TGCAGTGCTCATTTTAGATTAGCGGATACTCAGAATGAGCAGTTCTTC; d_gene: -; abundance: many; v_gene: TRBV20-1; j_gene: TRBJ2-1
CDR3aa: CAIRPSGQETQYF; CDR3nt: TGTGCCATCAGGCCTAGCGGCCAAGAGACCCAGTACTTC; d_gene: TRBD2; abundance: -; v_gene: TRBV10-3; j_gene: TRBJ2-5
CDR3aa: CASSLVRGVGSYEQYF; CDR3nt: TGTGCCAGCAGCTTAGTTCGGGGAGTCGGGTCCTACGAGCAGTACTTC; d_gene: -; abundance: few; v_gene: TRBV13; j_gene: TRBJ2-7
CDR3aa: CASSWDSGRIYNEQFF; CDR3nt: TGTGCCAGCAGCTGGGATAGCGGGAGGATCTACAATGAGCAGTTCTTC; d_gene: TRBD2; abundance: -; v_gene: TRBV7-9; j_gene: TRBJ2-1
CDR3aa: CAWSVPGQMNTEAFF; CDR3nt: TGTGCCTGGAGTGTACCAGGACAAATGAACACTGAAGCTTTCTTT; d_gene: -; abundance: few; v_gene: TRBV30; j_gene: TRBJ1-1
CDR3aa: CATSNSYEQYF; CDR3nt: TGTGCCACCAGCAATAGCTACGAGCAGTACTTC; d_gene: -; abundance: -; v_gene: TRBV15; j_gene: TRBJ2-7
CDR3aa: CASSLGGGISREQYF; CDR3nt: TGTGCCAGCAGCTTAGGAGGGGGAATTTCGCGCGAGCAGTACTTC; d_gene: -; abundance: few; v_gene: TRBV7-2; j_gene: TRBJ2-7
CDR3aa: CASSQERASTDTQYF; CDR3nt: TGCGCCAGCAGCCAGGAAAGGGCTAGCACAGATACGCAGTATTTT; d_gene: -; abundance: -; v_gene: TRBV4-3; j_gene: TRBJ2-3
CDR3aa: CASSSRTGRLRGGLFF; CDR3nt: TGTGCCAGCAGCTCCCGAACGGGGCGGCTCCGCGGGGGGCTGTTTTTT; d_gene: TRBD2; abundance: -; v_gene: TRBV7-2; j_gene: TRBJ2-2
CDR3aa: CASSGREGLETQYF; CDR3nt: TGTGCCAGCAGCGGTAGGGAGGGCTTGGAGACCCAGTACTTC; d_gene: TRBD2; abundance: many; v_gene: TRBV9; j_gene: TRBJ2-5
CDR3aa: CASSLGGVGGIFYNEQFF; CDR3nt: TGTGCCAGCAGCTTAGGGGGAGTCGGGGGAATTTTCTACAATGAGCAGTTCTTC; d_gene: -; abundance: -; v_gene: TRBV11-2; j_gene: TRBJ2-1
CDR3aa: CASSYSGLNNEQFF; CDR3nt: TGTGCCAGCAGTTACTCGGGGCTAAACAATGAGCAGTTCTTC; d_gene: -; abundance: many; v_gene: TRBV6-5; j_gene: TRBJ2-1
CDR3aa: CASSLDSSWNSPLHF; CDR3nt: TGTGCCAGCAGCTTGGACTCTAGCTGGAATTCACCCCTCCACTTT; d_gene: -; abundance: few; v_gene: TRBV5-4; j_gene: TRBJ1-6
CDR3aa: CASSLGTSLETQYF; CDR3nt: TGTGCCAGCAGCCTCGGGACTAGTCTTGAGACCCAGTACTTC; d_gene: TRBD2; abundance: few; v_gene: TRBV5-6; j_gene: TRBJ2-5
CDR3aa: CASGIQTHQGVTEAFF; CDR3nt: TGCGCCAGCGGAATACAAACCCACCAGGGAGTCACTGAAGCTTTCTTT; d_gene: -; abundance: -; v_gene: TRBV23-1; j_gene: TRBJ1-1
CDR3aa: CASSYSTDSYEQYF; CDR3nt: TGTGCCAGCAGTTACTCGACAGATTCCTACGAGCAGTACTTC; d_gene: -; abundance: few; v_gene: TRBV6-5; j_gene: TRBJ2-7
CDR3aa: CASSLGGGASYEQYF; CDR3nt: TGTGCCAGCAGCTTGGGGGGGGGCGCTTCCTACGAGCAGTACTTC; d_gene: -; abundance: many; v_gene: TRBV5-4; j_gene: TRBJ2-7
CDR3aa: CSAPPASGANVLTF; CDR3nt: TGCAGTGCCCCCCCGGCCTCTGGGGCCAACGTCCTGACTTTC; d_gene: -; abundance: -; v_gene: TRBV20-1; j_gene: TRBJ2-6
CDR3aa: CASSPPSGENIQYF; CDR3nt: TGTGCCAGCTCACCCCCTAGCGGGGAAAACATTCAGTACTTC; d_gene: TRBD2; abundance: -; v_gene: TRBV18; j_gene: TRBJ2-4
CDR3aa: CASSEGRNEQFF; CDR3nt: TGTGCCAGCAGCGAAGGGAGAAATGAGCAGTTCTTC; d_gene: -; abundance: -; v_gene: TRBV7-8; j_gene: TRBJ2-1
CDR3aa: CASRSYTNTGELFF; CDR3nt: TGTGCCAGCCGATCCTACACGAACACCGGGGAGCTGTTTTTT; d_gene: -; abundance: few; v_gene: TRBV27; j_gene: TRBJ2-2
CDR3aa: CASSRGGLAGAGELFF; CDR3nt: TGCGCCAGCAGCAGGGGTGGACTAGCGGGAGCCGGGGAGCTGTTTTTT; d_gene: TRBD2; abundance: few; v_gene: TRBV5-1; j_gene: TRBJ2-2
CDR3aa: CASSNRNSPLHF; CDR3nt: TGTGCCAGCAGCAACAGAAATTCACCCCTCCACTTT; d_gene: -; abundance: few; v_gene: TRBV9; j_gene: TRBJ1-6
CDR3aa: CSARVLGYGANVLTF; CDR3nt: TGCAGTGCTAGGGTATTAGGGTATGGGGCCAACGTCCTGACTTTC; d_gene: -; abundance: many; v_gene: TRBV20-1; j_gene: TRBJ2-6
CDR3aa: CASSLMALGELFF; CDR3nt: TGTGCCAGCAGTTTAATGGCACTCGGGGAGCTGTTTTTT; d_gene: -; abundance: many; v_gene: TRBV12-3/TRBV12-4; j_gene: TRBJ2-2
CDR3aa: CASSLANSYNEQFF; CDR3nt: TGCGCCAGCAGCCTTGCGAATTCCTACAATGAGCAGTTCTTC; d_gene: -; abundance: -; v_gene: TRBV4-3; j_gene: TRBJ2-1
CDR3aa: CASRSGTRAFF; CDR3nt: TGTGCAAGCAGATCCGGGACAAGGGCTTTCTTT; d_gene: -; abundance: many; v_gene: TRBV6-5; j_gene: TRBJ1-1
CDR3aa: CASSESGFNNEQFF; CDR3nt: TGTGCCAGCAGTGAATCCGGGTTTAACAATGAGCAGTTCTTC; d_gene: -; abundance: many; v_gene: TRBV25-1; j_gene: TRBJ2-1
CDR3aa: CASSPPGLAATDTQYF; CDR3nt: TGTGCCAGCAGCCCCCCTGGACTAGCGGCCACAGATACGCAGTATTTT; d_gene: TRBD2; abundance: many; v_gene: TRBV9; j_gene: TRBJ2-3
CDR3aa: CASSLEPSVASGKRILYNEQFF; CDR3nt: TGCGCCAGCAGCTTGGAGCCCTCGGTTGCTAGCGGGAAGCGTATTCTATACAATGAGCAGTTCTTC; d_gene: TRBD2; abundance: many; v_gene: TRBV5-1; j_gene: TRBJ2-1
CDR3aa: CASSNNPSGRAVTGELFF; CDR3nt: TGTGCCAGCAGCAATAACCCTAGCGGGAGGGCCGTTACCGGGGAGCTGTTTTTT; d_gene: -; abundance: -; v_gene: TRBV21-1; j_gene: TRBJ2-2
CDR3aa: CATSTQPGQGSREQYF; CDR3nt: TGTGCCACCAGCACCCAACCGGGACAGGGGTCTCGGGAGCAGTACTTC; d_gene: TRBD1; abundance: many; v_gene: TRBV15; j_gene: TRBJ2-7
CDR3aa: CAIRSTGNNQPQHF; CDR3nt: TGTGCCATCAGGAGTACAGGGAACAATCAGCCCCAGCATTTT; d_gene: -; abundance: -; v_gene: TRBV10-3; j_gene: TRBJ1-5
CDR3aa: CSGIAGGAPGYNEQFF; CDR3nt: TGCAGCGGCATAGCGGGAGGAGCGCCTGGCTACAATGAGCAGTTCTTC; d_gene: TRBD2; abundance: -; v_gene: TRBV29-1; j_gene: TRBJ2-1
CDR3aa: CASSQDVGYYNEQFF; CDR3nt: TGTGCCAGCAGCCAAGATGTGGGTTACTACAATGAGCAGTTCTTC; d_gene: -; abundance: -; v_gene: TRBV4-2; j_gene: TRBJ2-1
CDR3aa: CATSRGSGTTRETQYF; CDR3nt: TGTGCCACCAGCAGAGGAAGTGGGACCACCCGGGAGACCCAGTACTTC; d_gene: -; abundance: -; v_gene: TRBV15; j_gene: TRBJ2-5
CDR3aa: CASRPPAGRAFF; CDR3nt: TGTGCCAGCAGGCCACCCGCGGGGAGGGCTTTCTTT; d_gene: -; abundance: few; v_gene: TRBV12-3/TRBV12-4; j_gene: TRBJ1-1
CDR3aa: CASSKAGVNEQYF; CDR3nt: TGTGCCAGCAGTAAAGCGGGAGTCAACGAGCAGTACTTC; d_gene: TRBD2; abundance: -; v_gene: TRBV25-1; j_gene: TRBJ2-7
CDR3aa: CASSRDLGEQFF; CDR3nt: TGTGCCAGCAGCCGGGACCTAGGTGAGCAGTTCTTC; d_gene: -; abundance: many; v_gene: TRBV7-2; j_gene: TRBJ2-1
CDR3aa: CASSQDDSSGAFF; CDR3nt: TGCGCCAGCAGCCAAGATGACAGCTCTGGGGCTTTCTTT; d_gene: -; abundance: many; v_gene: TRBV4-3; j_gene: TRBJ1-1
CDR3aa: CASRERGGYNEQFF; CDR3nt: TGTGCCAGCAGGGAGCGGGGCGGCTACAATGAGCAGTTCTTC; d_gene: TRBD2; abundance: -; v_gene: TRBV6-2/TRBV6-3; j_gene: TRBJ2-1
CDR3aa: CASSLETGFRAAGELFF; CDR3nt: TGCGCCAGCAGCTTGGAAACAGGGTTTCGGGCCGCCGGGGAGCTGTTTTTT; d_gene: -; abundance: many; v_gene: TRBV5-1; j_gene: TRBJ2-2
CDR3aa: CASSPRIGIGYEQYF; CDR3nt: TGTGCCAGCAGCCCTCGGATAGGGATAGGGTACGAGCAGTACTTC; d_gene: -; abundance: -; v_gene: TRBV3-1; j_gene: TRBJ2-7
CDR3aa: CASSLLAVAGGGETQYF; CDR3nt: TGCGCCAGCAGCTTGCTGGCGGTAGCGGGAGGAGGTGAGACCCAGTACTTC; d_gene: TRBD2; abundance: many; v_gene: TRBV5-1; j_gene: TRBJ2-5
CDR3aa: CASTERLARTDTQYF; CDR3nt: TGCGCCAGCACGGAGAGACTAGCCCGAACAGATACGCAGTATTTT; d_gene: TRBD2; abundance: -; v_gene: TRBV5-1; j_gene: TRBJ2-3
CDR3aa: CASSVGGTSGTGETQYF; CDR3nt: TGTGCCAGCAGCGTAGGAGGCACTAGCGGGACTGGGGAGACCCAGTACTTC; d_gene: TRBD2; abundance: -; v_gene: TRBV9; j_gene: TRBJ2-5
CDR3aa: CSARDPRKNTEAFF; CDR3nt: TGCAGTGCTAGAGATCCAAGGAAGAACACTGAAGCTTTCTTT; d_gene: -; abundance: few; v_gene: TRBV20-1; j_gene: TRBJ1-1
CDR3aa: CASSYSLDRGPEAFF; CDR3nt: TGTGCCAGCAGTTACTCCCTGGACAGGGGGCCTGAAGCTTTCTTT; d_gene: TRBD1; abundance: few; v_gene: TRBV6-5; j_gene: TRBJ1-1
CDR3aa: CASSPRLAGGGNEQFF; CDR3nt: TGTGCCAGCAGCCCCCGACTAGCGGGAGGGGGTAATGAGCAGTTCTTC; d_gene: TRBD2; abundance: -; v_gene: TRBV14; j_gene: TRBJ2-1
CDR3aa: CASSIGLAGNSYNEQFF; CDR3nt: TGTGCCAGTAGTATAGGACTAGCGGGAAACTCCTACAATGAGCAGTTCTTC; d_gene: TRBD2; abundance: -; v_gene: TRBV19; j_gene: TRBJ2-1
CDR3aa: CASSPRTGPNTEAFF; CDR3nt: TGTGCCAGCAGCCCTCGGACAGGACCGAACACTGAAGCTTTCTTT; d_gene: TRBD1; abundance: few; v_gene: TRBV7-8; j_gene: TRBJ1-1
CDR3aa: CASSFLEGPGAQYF; CDR3nt: TGTGCCAGCAGCTTCCTTGAGGGCCCGGGGGCCCAGTACTTC; d_gene: -; abundance: few; v_gene: TRBV7-2; j_gene: TRBJ2-5
CDR3aa: CSVTAGLGSFF; CDR3nt: TGCAGCGTGACCGCGGGCCTCGGATCTTTCTTT; d_gene: -; abundance: few; v_gene: TRBV29-1; j_gene: TRBJ1-1
CDR3aa: CSASTASYEQYF; CDR3nt: TGCAGTGCTAGCACAGCATCCTACGAGCAGTACTTC; d_gene: -; abundance: -; v_gene: TRBV20-1; j_gene: TRBJ2-7
CDR3aa: CASSLRLEDEQYF; CDR3nt: TGTGCCAGCAGCCTCAGACTTGAGGACGAGCAGTACTTC; d_gene: -; abundance: many; v_gene: TRBV6-6; j_gene: TRBJ2-7